Sequencing of this TCR beta chain was carried out in a study of blood T cell repertoires in COVID-19. At the level of the study: From T cells, B-cell-depleted T cells, or PBMCs came the material, which was cDNA or gDNA.

Some clones are missing from TCRdb's copy, which holds only in-frame ones; the method was immunoSEQ multiplex PCR. This table has about 670,000 clones, 90% appearing once. The V gene's germline CDR1 is GTSNPN and CDR2 SVGIG (reference sequence). Unmatched junction bases numbered 8, after V lost 5 bases and J lost 2 bases. This CDR3 has 17 residues. This chain connects TRBV30 to TRBJ2-2, with 13 bases that match TRBD2. The sample consisted of peripheral blood. This receptor was taken from a woman aged 18-35 years with acute or convalescent COVID-19. The CDR3 reads CAWDLGLAGANTGELFF. CDR3 coding DNA: TGTGCCTGGGACCTCGGACTAGCGGGGGCCAACACCGGGGAGCTGTTTTTT.